The rows below give T cell receptor beta chains drawn from one sample of a study of T cells in Graves' hyperthyroidism and ophthalmopathy. Each CDR3 protein gets one entry after TCRdb re-called the multiplex PCR reads with MiXCR. The repertoire consists of roughly 250,000 distinct CDR3 sequences, with approximately 15% occurring once and the leading ten covering 10% to 15%. Input material: blood. The origin of the receptors is a woman between 40 and 55 years old with Graves' hyperthyroidism that later progressed to Graves' ophthalmopathy. Both conserved end residues are part of each CDR3. The order of the fields is J gene, V gene, clone size, CDR3 protein. Part of the rows lack a size; the others show once, few, many or a class for expanded clones.

TRBJ1-2 | TRBV2 | many | CASSAQGTNYGYTF
TRBJ2-2 | TRBV2 | many | CASSEVGTSGSVWAGELFF
TRBJ1-2 | TRBV6-5 | few | CASSSRDRGPNYGYTF
TRBJ2-1 | TRBV18 | many | CASSPTGPSYNEQFF
TRBJ2-2 | TRBV25-1 | many | CASSGRERRTGELFF
TRBJ2-7 | TRBV14 | few | CASSRKTSHSYEQYF
TRBJ2-5 | TRBV7-9 | many | CASSRGTPARFLETQYF
TRBJ1-2 | TRBV10-2 | few | CASSGGQGHKGYTF
TRBJ2-7 | TRBV9 | - | CASSVGSSGSDEQYF
TRBJ2-7 | TRBV6-1 | many | CASSRGTASYEQYF
TRBJ2-2 | TRBV12-3/TRBV12-4 | many | CASTHRGKGVHTGELFF
TRBJ2-7 | TRBV27 | many | CASSWGTGGYEQYF
TRBJ1-2 | TRBV6-1 | many | CASSEGQGAFYGYTF
TRBJ2-3 | TRBV11-2 | - | CASTRGGLAGFRVTGTQYF
TRBJ2-2 | TRBV9 | many | CASSVQASGRANTGELFF
TRBJ2-5 | TRBV19 | many | CASSMGYQETQYF
TRBJ2-6 | TRBV28 | many | CASSLERGFSGANVLTF
TRBJ1-6 | TRBV25-1 | many | CASSGTGSGSPLHF
TRBJ1-5 | TRBV6-1 | - | CASREDSGDQPQHF
TRBJ2-3 | TRBV10-2 | many | CASGRGHITDTQYF
TRBJ2-2 | TRBV19 | many | CASNRGGVGELFF
TRBJ1-2 | TRBV7-9 | many | CASSLEPVGGYTF
TRBJ2-2 | TRBV6-5 | - | CASSYDPLAGQYTGELFF